The sequence of this T cell receptor beta chain was determined in a study of lymphopenia after photon versus proton radiotherapy. Study-level points and caveats: Post-nadir diversity loss with photons came from oligoclonal expansion, particularly CD8+ Temra cells.

This CDR3 has 14 residues. V gave up 8 bases and J gave up 2 bases; unmatched junction bases: 6. CDR1 MDHEN and CDR2 SYDVKM come from the germline V gene. Clones were sequenced by immunoSEQ multiplex PCR, and TCRdb holds only the in-frame ones, with some missing. The sample yields roughly 30,000 clones, 85% to 90% seen once. A word on this clone: The antigen remains unidentified.

This TCR was sampled from a woman in her fifties or sixties with pancreatic cancer. This material consisted of peripheral blood, taken from a patient treated with photon-based radiotherapy. J is TRBJ2-1 and V is TRBV28; 7 positions match TRBD1. The CDR3 loop reads CASPPGTAYNEQFF. CDR3 DNA: TGTGCCAGCCCTCCCGGGACAGCCTACAATGAGCAGTTCTTC.